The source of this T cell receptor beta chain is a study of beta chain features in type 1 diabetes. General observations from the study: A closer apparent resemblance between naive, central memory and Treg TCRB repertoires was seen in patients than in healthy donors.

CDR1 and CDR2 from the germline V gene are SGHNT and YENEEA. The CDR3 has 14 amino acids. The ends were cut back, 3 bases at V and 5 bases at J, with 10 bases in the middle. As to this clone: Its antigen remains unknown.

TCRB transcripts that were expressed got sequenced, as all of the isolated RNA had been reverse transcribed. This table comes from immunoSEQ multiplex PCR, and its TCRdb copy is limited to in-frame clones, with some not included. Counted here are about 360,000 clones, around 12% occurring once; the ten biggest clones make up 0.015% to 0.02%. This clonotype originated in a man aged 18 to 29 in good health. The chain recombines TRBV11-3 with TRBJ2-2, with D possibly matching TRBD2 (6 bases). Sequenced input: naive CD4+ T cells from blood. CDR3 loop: CASSLAGMTGELFF. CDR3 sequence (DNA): TGTGCCAGCAGCTTGGCGGGAATGACCGGGGAGCTGTTTTTT.